Listed here is a single TCR beta chain. Its antigen is unidentified. The data are from a study of response to subunit inactivated influenza vaccine. Study-wide findings and caveats: The authors suggested that few new T cells are recruited per seasonal influenza vaccination.

MiXCR was run by TCRdb on the RT-PCR reads, yielding one entry per CDR3 protein. The table has around 790,000 distinct CDR3 sequences, approximately 22% seen once. The CDR3 is 15 residues long. CDR1 LNHNV and CDR2 YYDKDF come from the germline V gene (reference sequence). V lost 1 base, J lost 6 bases, and 4 bases stayed unmatched. Sequencing used PBMCs from blood, obtained 4 to 6 days after vaccination. This TCR was sampled from a man aged 45-60 years who received an inactivated influenza vaccine. V usage is TRBV15 and J usage is TRBJ2-1; TRBD2 aligns across 9 bases. The CDR3 nucleotides are TGTGCCACCAGCAGAGCTAGCGGGGTCCCCAATGAGCAGTTCTTC. As protein: CATSRASGVPNEQFF.